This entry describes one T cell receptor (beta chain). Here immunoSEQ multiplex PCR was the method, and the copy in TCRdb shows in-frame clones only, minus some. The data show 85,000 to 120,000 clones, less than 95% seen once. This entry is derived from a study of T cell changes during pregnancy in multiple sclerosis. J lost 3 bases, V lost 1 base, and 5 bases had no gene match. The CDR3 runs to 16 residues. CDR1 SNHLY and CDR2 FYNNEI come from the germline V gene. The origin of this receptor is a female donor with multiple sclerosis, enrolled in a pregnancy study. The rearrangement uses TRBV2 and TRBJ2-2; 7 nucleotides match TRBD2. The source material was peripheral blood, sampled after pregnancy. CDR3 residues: CASSEGGRAYTGELFF. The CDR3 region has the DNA TGTGCCAGCAGTGAAGGAGGGAGGGCTTACACCGGGGAGCTGTTTTTT. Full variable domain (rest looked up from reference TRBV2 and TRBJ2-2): EPEVTQTPSHQVTQMGQEVILRCVPISNHLYFYWYRQILGQKVEFLVSFYNNEISEKSEIFDDQFSVERPDGSNFTLKIRSTKLEDSAMYFCASSEGGRAYTGELFFGEGSRLTVL.